Reported below is one T cell receptor (beta chain). Its antigen remains unidentified. The record originates from a study of T cell responses to AZD1222 COVID-19 vaccine. General study findings and limits: There were vaccine-associated CD4 TCRs across spike, dominant at 160-218 and 743-854. With two AZD1222 doses given, Spike-specific TCR breadth and depth both rose. Repertoires were obtained only post-peak T cell response.

The CDR3 runs 15 residues. The V and J ends lost 4 bases and 7 bases, in that order; junction bases with no gene match: 13. Germline CDR1 reads SGHDN; CDR2 reads FVKESK. Sequencing was performed with immunoSEQ multiplex PCR; in TCRdb, only in-frame clones are kept and a portion is missing. The table has roughly 100,000 clones, 70% to 90% seen once. The receptor's source is an adult in good health. V and J are TRBV14 and TRBJ2-7; 7 nucleotides align to TRBD1. The sample here was peripheral blood, taken on day 0 of AZD1222 vaccination. CDR3 nucleotide sequence: TGTGCCAGCAGCCGTAGACAGGGTTTGCTCGGGGAGCAGTACTTC. Translating it yields CASSRRQGLLGEQYF.